This T cell receptor (beta chain) was sequenced in a study of control samples from healthy donors and cancer patients. Some clones are missing from TCRdb's copy, which holds only in-frame ones; the method was immunoSEQ multiplex PCR. In the table there are around 55,000 clones, roughly 89% of which are singletons. V shed 3 bases, J shed 9 bases, and the junction held 13 bases outside the gene matches. Germline CDR1 reads SGHVS; CDR2 reads FNYEAQ. CDR3 size: 16 residues. The sequencing sample was made of PBMCs. This clonotype originated in a man between 35 and 55 years old with colorectal cancer. The V call is TRBV7-6, the J call TRBJ2-1; 8 bases are a match to TRBD2. The CDR3 loop reads CASSFMTSEAWGEQFF. As DNA, the CDR3 is TGTGCCAGCAGCTTCATGACTAGCGAGGCGTGGGGTGAGCAGTTCTTC.